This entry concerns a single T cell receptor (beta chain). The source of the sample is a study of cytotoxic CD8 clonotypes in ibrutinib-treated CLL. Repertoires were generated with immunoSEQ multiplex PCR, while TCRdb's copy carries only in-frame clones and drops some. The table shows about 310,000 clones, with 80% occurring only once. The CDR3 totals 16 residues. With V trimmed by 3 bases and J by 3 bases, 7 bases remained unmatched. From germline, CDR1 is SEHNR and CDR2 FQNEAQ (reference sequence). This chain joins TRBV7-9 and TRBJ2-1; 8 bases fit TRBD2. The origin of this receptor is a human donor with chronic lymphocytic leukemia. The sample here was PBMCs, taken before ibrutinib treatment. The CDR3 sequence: CASSFGVSGIYNEQFF. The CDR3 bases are TGTGCCAGCAGCTTTGGGGTTAGCGGGATCTACAATGAGCAGTTCTTC.